What follows is one T cell receptor beta chain and its context. This sample stems from a study of blood T cell repertoires in COVID-19. Turning to the study itself: Acute and convalescent COVID-19 specimens originated in the United States, Italy and Spain.

Sequencing was performed with immunoSEQ multiplex PCR; in TCRdb, only in-frame clones are kept and a portion is missing. There are 200,000 to 300,000 clones in the sample; roughly 81% occur only once, and less than 4.5% lies in the top ten. Per germline, CDR1 SGHAT and CDR2 FQNNGV. The V end lost 8 bases, the J end lost 0 bases, and 8 bases lay between the germline ends. CDR3 length: 13 residues. The clonotype was recovered from a man in his fifties or sixties with acute or convalescent COVID-19. Specimen: peripheral blood. This chain uses TRBV11-2 with TRBJ2-1, with D possibly being TRBD2 (6 bases). The CDR3 loop is CASRDSSYNEQFF. The CDR3 DNA is TGTGCCAGCCGGGACTCCTCCTACAATGAGCAGTTCTTC.